Below are 13 T cell receptor beta chains sequenced from a single sample in a study of blood T cell repertoires in COVID-19. TCRdb's copy holds only in-frame clones and misses some; the assay was immunoSEQ multiplex PCR. The data show fewer than 45,000 clones, 85% to 95% seen once. Sequencing input: peripheral blood. All receptors derive from a human donor in a cohort sampled during active COVID-19.

The V and J genes are TRBV13 and TRBJ1-2, with TRBD1 matching 8 bases. The length of the CDR3 is 15 residues. Trimming removed 1 base from V and 8 bases from J; junction bases left unmatched: 9. Per germline, CDR1 PRHDT and CDR2 FYEKMQ (reference sequence). As DNA, the CDR3 is TGTGCCAGCAGCTTAGCTCGACAGGGGCCCTCCGGCTACACCTTC. Translation: CASSLARQGPSGYTF.

The V and J genes are TRBV18 and TRBJ1-5; 8 nucleotides agree with TRBD1. The CDR3 consists of 16 residues. Looked up from germline, CDR1 is KGHSH and CDR2 is LQKENI. V shed 3 bases, J shed 4 bases, and the junction held 8 bases outside the gene matches. The CDR3, as DNA: TGTGCCAGCTCACCGACCGGGACAGGAAGAAATCAGCCCCAGCATTTT. Protein: CASSPTGTGRNQPQHF.

The CDR3 here is CASSLDRGREQYF. The CDR3, as DNA: TGTGCCAGCAGCTTAGACAGGGGGCGCGAGCAGTACTTC. The V gene is TRBV7-8, the J gene TRBJ2-7; TRBD1 matches at 9 bases. This CDR3 is 13 amino acids long. CDR1 SGHVS and CDR2 FQNEAQ come from the germline V gene. The ends lost 1 base at V and 6 bases at J; junction bases unmatched: 1.

V is TRBV2 and J is TRBJ2-5; tentatively, D is TRBD1 (5 bases). The V gene's germline CDR1 is SNHLY and CDR2 FYNNEI. The CDR3 runs 15 residues. V was trimmed by 6 bases and J by 2 bases, leaving 16 bases between them. The CDR3 spells CASSPGRQPQETQYF. For the CDR3, the DNA is TGTGCCAGCAGCCCGGGTAGACAGCCACAAGAGACCCAGTACTTC. The full variable domain, in which reference TRBV2 and TRBJ2-5 provide the parts outside the CDR3, is EPEVTQTPSHQVTQMGQEVILRCVPISNHLYFYWYRQILGQKVEFLVSFYNNEISEKSEIFDDQFSVERPDGSNFTLKIRSTKLEDSAMYFCASSPGRQPQETQYFGPGTRLLVL.

The V and J genes are TRBV7-9 and TRBJ1-1; 7 bases match TRBD1. Trimming removed 5 bases from V and 4 bases from J; junction bases left unmatched: 4. Germline values: CDR1 SEHNR, CDR2 FQNEAQ (reference sequence). This CDR3 spans 13 amino acids. The CDR3, as DNA: TGTGCCAGCAGCAGGCGACAGGGCACTGAAGCTTTCTTT. Protein sequence: CASSRRQGTEAFF.

V usage is TRBV15 and J usage is TRBJ2-7, with D maybe TRBD2 (6 bases). V was shortened by 0 bases and J by 1 base, with 19 bases between the two germline ends. The CDR3 has 18 amino acids. Germline CDR1 reads LNHNV; CDR2 reads YYDKDF (reference sequence). The CDR3 loop is CATSRDLLEGRASYEQYF. In DNA, the CDR3 is TGTGCCACCAGCAGAGATCTATTGGAGGGAAGGGCGTCCTACGAGCAGTACTTC.

A single count supports this clone. This chain uses TRBV7-9 with TRBJ1-3, with 9 bases identical to TRBD1. The trim removed 3 bases at V and 2 bases at J, leaving 8 bases unmatched. In germline, CDR1 is SEHNR, CDR2 FQNEAQ (reference sequence). This CDR3 is built from 17 residues. The CDR3 here is CASSFGYTGGPGNTIYF. CDR3 DNA: TGTGCCAGCAGCTTCGGCTATACAGGGGGCCCTGGAAACACCATATATTTT.

The V and J genes are TRBV6-2 or TRBV6-3 and TRBJ2-1; 8 nucleotides match TRBD1. The germline gives CDR1 MNHEY, CDR2 SVGEGT. The trim removed 0 bases at V and 6 bases at J, leaving 1 base unmatched. This CDR3 comprises 14 residues. The CDR3 sequence: CASSYSTGGNEQFF. In DNA form, the CDR3 reads TGTGCCAGCAGTTACTCTACAGGGGGCAATGAGCAGTTCTTC.

The chain employs TRBV25-1 and TRBJ2-5; TRBD2 matches at 7 bases. The V gene's germline CDR1 is MGHDK and CDR2 SYGVNS. The CDR3 covers 14 residues. The trim removed 5 bases at V and 7 bases at J, leaving 10 bases unmatched. CDR3 protein: CASSNPGTGGTQYF. CDR3 nucleotides: TGTGCCAGCAGTAACCCAGGGACGGGGGGGACCCAGTACTTC.

The chain recombines TRBV5-5 with TRBJ1-2; D is possibly TRBD1 (6 bases). V lost 3 bases to trimming and J lost 0 bases, with 9 bases between them. This CDR3 contains 14 residues. The V gene's germline CDR1 is SGHKS and CDR2 YYEKEE (reference sequence). The CDR3, as DNA: TGTGCCAGCAGCTCGACAGGAGCTAACTATGGCTACACCTTC. Encoded protein: CASSSTGANYGYTF. Full variable domain (outside the CDR3, taken from reference TRBV5-5 and TRBJ1-2): DAGVTQSPTHLIKTRGQQVTLRCSPISGHKSVSWYQQVLGQGPQFIFQYYEKEERGRGNFPDRFSARQFPNYSSELNVNALLLGDSALYLCASSSTGANYGYTFGSGTRLTVV.

The V gene is TRBV19, the J gene TRBJ1-1, with 8 bases identical to TRBD1. CDR1 is LNHDA, CDR2 SQIVND, per germline (reference sequence). This CDR3 is built from 14 residues. V trimming: 1 base; J trimming: 4 bases; junction bases outside the gene matches: 2. CDR3 coding DNA: TGTGCCAGTAGTATAGTTACAGGGGGCACTGAAGCTTTCTTT. As protein: CASSIVTGGTEAFF.

This clone showed up just a few times. The chain carries TRBV19 and TRBJ1-1, with 7 bases fitting TRBD1. Unmatched junction bases numbered 6, after V lost 4 bases and J lost 1 base. The CDR3 sequence is 15 residues long. Germline V gene sequence: CDR1 LNHDA, CDR2 SQIVND (reference sequence). CDR3: CASSKTQGGNTEAFF. The CDR3 bases are TGTGCCAGTAGTAAGACTCAGGGGGGGAACACTGAAGCTTTCTTT.

Concerning this clone: One junction end does not reproduce the germline sequence, and a read error may be involved. The V gene is TRBV29-1, the J gene TRBJ2-5; TRBD1 matches 7 bases. Germline V gene lookup returns CDR1 SQVTM and CDR2 ANQGSEA. There are 13 residues in the CDR3. The DNA of the CDR3 is TGCAGCGTCGAAGCAAGGGGGCGAGAGACCCAGTACTTC. It translates to CSVEARGRETQYF.